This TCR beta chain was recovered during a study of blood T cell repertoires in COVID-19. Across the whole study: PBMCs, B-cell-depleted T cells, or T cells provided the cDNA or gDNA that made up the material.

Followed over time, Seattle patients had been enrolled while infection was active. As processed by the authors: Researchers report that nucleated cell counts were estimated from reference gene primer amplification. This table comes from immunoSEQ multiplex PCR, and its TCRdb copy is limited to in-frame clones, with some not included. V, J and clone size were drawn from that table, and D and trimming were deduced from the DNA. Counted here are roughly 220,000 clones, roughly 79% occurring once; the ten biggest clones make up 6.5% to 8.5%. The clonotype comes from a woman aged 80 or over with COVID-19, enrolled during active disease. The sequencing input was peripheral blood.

The CDR3 DNA reads as TGTGCCAGCAGCGCGCAGGGCCTTTTGTTCTTC. Translating gives CASSAQGLLFF. V gene TRBV5-4 combines with J gene TRBJ2-1; possibly TRBD1 for D (5 bases). The CDR3 is 11 residues long. V dropped 4 bases and J dropped 15 bases, with 14 bases sitting between them. CDR1 is SGHNT and CDR2 is YYREEE in the germline V gene (reference sequence).